Listed below are T cell receptor beta chains from one sample, sequenced in a study of PD-L1 blockade in urothelial cancer. The repertoire was sequenced with immunoSEQ multiplex PCR; TCRdb's copy has only in-frame clones and lacks some. The sample holds some 100,000 clones; about 90% are singletons and the top ten take approximately 0.88%. This material consisted of PBMCs, taken around atezolizumab (anti-PD-L1) treatment. All receptors derive from a woman older than 75 with urothelial cancer. Both conserved end residues are part of each CDR3. The D gene is left open where the match is weak. Some rows have no size entry. The others give once, few or many, or a class for an expanded clone.

d_call: .
v_call: TRBV28
clone_size: .
j_call: TRBJ1-5
cdr3_aa: CASRWGDNQPQHF
cdr3_nt: TGTGCCAGCAGATGGGGAGACAATCAGCCCCAGCATTTT

d_call: .
v_call: TRBV6-1
clone_size: .
j_call: TRBJ2-3
cdr3_aa: CASRTSTDTQYF
cdr3_nt: TGTGCCAGCAGGACAAGCACAGATACGCAGTATTTT

d_call: .
v_call: TRBV30
clone_size: .
j_call: TRBJ1-1
cdr3_aa: CAWSGGDSMNTEAFF
cdr3_nt: TGTGCCTGGAGTGGGGGGGACTCCATGAACACTGAAGCTTTCTTT

d_call: .
v_call: TRBV6-1
clone_size: .
j_call: TRBJ1-5
cdr3_aa: CASSFYHQPQHF
cdr3_nt: TGTGCCAGCAGTTTTTATCATCAGCCCCAGCATTTT

d_call: .
v_call: TRBV5-6
clone_size: .
j_call: TRBJ2-3
cdr3_aa: CASSSVRGDTQYF
cdr3_nt: TGTGCCAGCAGCTCAGTTAGGGGGGATACGCAGTATTTT

d_call: TRBD1
v_call: TRBV5-1
clone_size: .
j_call: TRBJ2-3
cdr3_aa: CASSLRDRDRDTQYF
cdr3_nt: TGCGCCAGCAGCTTGCGGGACAGGGACCGAGATACGCAGTATTTT

d_call: TRBD2
v_call: TRBV30
clone_size: .
j_call: TRBJ2-7
cdr3_aa: CAWRRLAGGAYEQYF
cdr3_nt: TGTGCCTGGAGGAGACTAGCGGGAGGCGCCTACGAGCAGTACTTC

d_call: .
v_call: TRBV6-5
clone_size: .
j_call: TRBJ1-6
cdr3_aa: CASSYSRAAPLHF
cdr3_nt: TGTGCCAGCAGTTACTCGAGGGCGGCCCCACTCCACTTT

d_call: .
v_call: TRBV27
clone_size: .
j_call: TRBJ2-2
cdr3_aa: CASSPQPDRNTGELFF
cdr3_nt: TGTGCCAGCAGTCCCCAACCCGACAGAAACACCGGGGAGCTGTTTTTT

d_call: TRBD2
v_call: TRBV12-5
clone_size: .
j_call: TRBJ2-5
cdr3_aa: CASGRSGSPETQYF
cdr3_nt: TGTGCTAGTGGACGTAGCGGGAGCCCCGAGACCCAGTACTTC

d_call: .
v_call: TRBV28
clone_size: once
j_call: TRBJ1-1
cdr3_aa: CASSQSVTEAFF
cdr3_nt: TGTGCCAGCAGTCAATCGGTGACTGAAGCTTTCTTT

d_call: .
v_call: TRBV7-3
clone_size: .
j_call: TRBJ2-1
cdr3_aa: CASSSPGLLSSYNEQFF
cdr3_nt: TGTGCCAGCAGCTCCCCCGGACTACTGAGCTCCTACAATGAGCAGTTCTTC

d_call: .
v_call: TRBV6-1
clone_size: .
j_call: TRBJ1-1
cdr3_aa: CASSARNTEAFF
cdr3_nt: TGTGCCAGCAGTGCCAGGAACACTGAAGCTTTCTTT

d_call: TRBD1
v_call: TRBV2
clone_size: .
j_call: TRBJ1-2
cdr3_aa: CASSERDSRYGYTF
cdr3_nt: TGTGCCAGCAGTGAAAGGGACAGCAGATATGGCTACACCTTC

d_call: TRBD1
v_call: TRBV19
clone_size: once
j_call: TRBJ2-7
cdr3_aa: CASSVDRGPYEQYF
cdr3_nt: TGTGCCAGTAGTGTCGACAGGGGACCATACGAGCAGTACTTC

d_call: TRBD1
v_call: TRBV19
clone_size: .
j_call: TRBJ2-1
cdr3_aa: CASRPNPTQGRTYNEQFF
cdr3_nt: TGTGCCAGTAGGCCCAACCCCACACAGGGGCGGACCTACAATGAGCAGTTCTTC

d_call: .
v_call: TRBV7-9
clone_size: .
j_call: TRBJ2-7
cdr3_aa: CASSLSGAYEQYF
cdr3_nt: TGTGCCAGCAGCTTATCAGGGGCCTACGAGCAGTACTTC

d_call: .
v_call: TRBV9
clone_size: .
j_call: TRBJ1-4
cdr3_aa: CASSVLGRGPTSEKLFF
cdr3_nt: TGTGCCAGCAGCGTATTAGGGAGGGGACCGACGTCTGAAAAACTGTTTTTT

d_call: TRBD1
v_call: TRBV11-1
clone_size: .
j_call: TRBJ1-5
cdr3_aa: CASSLTGQGNQPQHF
cdr3_nt: TGTGCCAGCAGCTTAACGGGACAGGGTAATCAGCCCCAGCATTTT

d_call: .
v_call: TRBV27
clone_size: .
j_call: TRBJ2-2
cdr3_aa: CASSLKPPGIAGELFF
cdr3_nt: TGTGCCAGCAGTTTAAAACCCCCGGGGATAGCCGGGGAGCTGTTTTTT

d_call: .
v_call: TRBV5-1
clone_size: .
j_call: TRBJ1-3
cdr3_aa: CASSLGQNGNTIYF
cdr3_nt: TGCGCCAGCAGCTTGGGGCAGAATGGAAACACCATATATTTT

d_call: TRBD1
v_call: TRBV2
clone_size: .
j_call: TRBJ1-4
cdr3_aa: CASAGTVVNEKLFF
cdr3_nt: TGTGCCAGCGCGGGGACAGTCGTTAATGAAAAACTGTTTTTT

d_call: TRBD1
v_call: TRBV5-6
clone_size: few
j_call: TRBJ2-7
cdr3_aa: CASSFRGRGVSYEQYF
cdr3_nt: TGTGCCAGCAGCTTCAGGGGGCGCGGTGTATCCTACGAGCAGTACTTC

d_call: .
v_call: TRBV27
clone_size: .
j_call: TRBJ2-3
cdr3_aa: CASSLADTDTQYF
cdr3_nt: TGTGCCAGCAGTTTAGCGGACACAGATACGCAGTATTTT

d_call: TRBD1
v_call: TRBV11-2
clone_size: .
j_call: TRBJ1-2
cdr3_aa: CASSPADGQGALGYTF
cdr3_nt: TGTGCCAGCAGCCCCGCCGATGGACAGGGGGCGCTGGGCTACACCTTC

d_call: TRBD2
v_call: TRBV9
clone_size: .
j_call: TRBJ2-1
cdr3_aa: CASSVVGRAYRHNEQFF
cdr3_nt: TGTGCCAGCAGCGTAGTAGGGAGGGCCTATAGGCACAATGAGCAGTTCTTC

d_call: .
v_call: TRBV7-2
clone_size: .
j_call: TRBJ1-4
cdr3_aa: CASSRGAVNEKLFF
cdr3_nt: TGTGCCAGCAGCCGCGGGGCAGTTAATGAAAAACTGTTTTTT

d_call: TRBD1
v_call: TRBV7-7
clone_size: .
j_call: TRBJ2-1
cdr3_aa: CASSPGGQGAGEQFF
cdr3_nt: TGTGCCAGCAGCCCCGGGGGACAGGGGGCGGGTGAGCAGTTCTTC

d_call: TRBD1
v_call: TRBV28
clone_size: .
j_call: TRBJ2-1
cdr3_aa: CASSWSRQGTDEQFF
cdr3_nt: TGTGCCAGCAGTTGGAGCCGACAGGGTACGGATGAGCAGTTCTTC